This T cell receptor (beta chain) was obtained from a study of a mutant IDH1 vaccine in newly diagnosed glioma. The CDR3 runs 14 residues. Germline V lookup: CDR1 SNHLY, CDR2 FYNNEI. V gave up 5 bases and J gave up 6 bases; unmatched junction bases: 6. Libraries were prepared by immunoSEQ multiplex PCR; TCRdb keeps only in-frame clonotypes and omits some of them. The sample consists of fewer than 60,000 clones, less than 75% of them appearing once. Study-level findings and limits: Whatever changes occurred in top peripheral T cell clonotypes seemed unrelated to pseudoprogression.

Described time point: week 47, end of study. A 20-mer mutant IDH1 peptide at 300 ug was injected subcutaneously with topical imiquimod. The astrocytomas were IDH1-mutant, ATRX-negative, and WHO grade 3 or 4. On this clone: Its matching antigen is unknown.

This chain connects TRBV2 to TRBJ1-5; 8 bases line up with TRBD1. This sequence originates from a man aged 40-55 years with glioma. Some clones in this sample may be carry-over from other donors' samples. Sequenced here: peripheral blood mononuclear cells (PBMCs), sampled from a glioma patient whose treatment included an IDH1 peptide vaccine. CDR3: CASSQQGVAQPQHF. The CDR3 bases are TGTGCCAGCAGTCAACAGGGGGTGGCTCAGCCCCAGCATTTT.